These 8 T cell receptor beta chains share one sample of origin, sequenced in a study of CDR3 diversity in severe acne. TCRdb reprocessed the PCR reads with MiXCR, giving one entry per CDR3 protein. This table holds approximately 79,000 distinct CDR3 sequences, 45% to 50% found once. The sequencing sample was made of blood. The receptors derive from a male donor in good health, serving as a control.

This clonotype was found once. The limits of the CDR3 on the DNA are not certain, so only TCRdb's listed CDR3 is given. V gene TRBV10-3 combines with J gene TRBJ2-5; the table's TRBD2 call for D was not verified on the DNA. The CDR3 has 20 amino acids, counting both end residues. CDR1 is ENHRY, CDR2 SYGVKD, per germline. CDR3 region: CAIMARGPDGYTFGSGTQYF.

The rearrangement uses TRBV20-1 and TRBJ1-1; D remains ambiguous. Deletions cut 8 bases from V and 3 bases from J, with 22 bases between. The CDR3 length is 15 residues. The germline V gene has CDR1 DFQATT and CDR2 SNEGSKA (reference sequence). The CDR3 sequence is CSPFLINYGYTEAFF. CDR3 DNA: TGCAGTCCGTTCCTTATTAACTATGGCTACACTGAAGCTTTCTTT.

V is TRBV25-1 and J is TRBJ1-6; D remains ambiguous. Trimming stripped 3 bases from V and 4 bases from J, with 7 bases between. Germline V lookup: CDR1 MGHDK, CDR2 SYGVNS. There are 14 residues in the CDR3. The CDR3 DNA follows: TGTGCCAGCAGTGAGGATCTTTATAATTCACCCCTCCACTTT. It encodes CASSEDLYNSPLHF.

This clonotype has ten or more counts. CDR3 in DNA: TGTGCCACCAGCAGACGAGGGAACGGGAACTATGGCTACACCTTC. It translates to CATSRRGNGNYGYTF. The V and J genes are TRBV15 and TRBJ1-2; D is ambiguous. Trimming left V 2 bases short and J 2 bases short, with 12 bases between. Germline CDR1 reads LNHNV; CDR2 reads YYDKDF (reference sequence). This CDR3 has 15 residues. The full variable domain, its missing parts supplied by reference TRBV15 and TRBJ1-2, is DAMVIQNPRYQVTQFGKPVTLSCSQTLNHNVMYWYQQKSSQAPKLLFHYYDKDFNNEADTPDNFQSRRPNTSFCFLDIRSPGLGDTAMYLCATSRRGNGNYGYTFGSGTRLTVV.

The chain couples TRBV29-1 to TRBJ1-1; perhaps TRBD1 as D (5 bases). This CDR3 is built from 13 residues. With 6 bases removed from V and 0 bases from J, the gap between germline ends came to 11 bases. Germline assignment: CDR1 SQVTM and CDR2 ANQGSEA. Here the CDR3 DNA reads TGCAGCGTGGGACTGACCATGAACACTGAAGCTTTCTTT. Amino acid sequence: CSVGLTMNTEAFF.

The chain employs TRBV5-1 and TRBJ2-2, with D uncertain. The CDR3 sequence is 13 residues long. Germline CDR1 SGHRS, CDR2 YFSETQ. Trimming cost V 0 bases and J 4 bases, with 4 bases left between them. DNA of the CDR3: TGCGCCAGCAGCTTGGTCGTCACCGGGGAGCTGTTTTTT. Translating gives CASSLVVTGELFF.

This clonotype was counted ten times or more. The CDR3 region has the DNA TGCAGCGTTTCGGATAGCAGGGAGACCCAGTACTTC. It encodes CSVSDSRETQYF. The chain couples TRBV29-1 to TRBJ2-5, with D uncertain. The germline V and J ends were trimmed by 5 bases and 5 bases, with 12 bases remaining between them. Germline values: CDR1 SQVTM, CDR2 ANQGSEA. This CDR3 comprises 12 residues.

Note on this clonotype: One junction end disagrees with the germline gene, perhaps due to a read error. V usage is TRBV7-7 and J usage is TRBJ2-5; D unresolved. The CDR3 extends over 14 amino acids. Germline V gene sequence: CDR1 SSHAT, CDR2 FNYEAQ (reference sequence). The CDR3 region has the DNA TGTGCTAGCAGCTTAGTTGTGGAAAAAGAGACCCAGTACTTC. As protein: CASSLVVEKETQYF.